This T cell receptor (beta chain) was retrieved from a study of blood T cell repertoires in COVID-19. In the study overall: From the United States, Italy and Spain came samples of acute and convalescent COVID-19. Sample material is recorded as cDNA or gDNA derived from T cells, B-cell-depleted T cells, or PBMCs.

The protocol was immunoSEQ multiplex PCR, while the TCRdb copy is restricted to in-frame clones and leaves out a portion. The sample has approximately 220,000 clones, about 87% seen once. The participants were between roughly 18 and 89 years old and came from about two dozen US areas. Allocation to cohorts depended on clinical history reported by the participants. The source is a woman aged 25 to 39 who had recovered from COVID-19. Material for sequencing was PBMCs or T cells enriched from blood (not recorded which).

Here the CDR3 reads CASSFSTGTGGYTF. The CDR3 DNA reads TGTGCCAGCAGCTTCTCGACAGGGACGGGTGGCTACACCTTC. The chain combines TRBV3-1 (or the pseudogene TRBV3-2) with TRBJ1-2; TRBD1 aligns across 7 bases. The CDR3 consists of 14 residues. Germline values: CDR1 LGHDT, CDR2 YNNKEL (reference sequence). V lost 5 bases to trimming and J lost 7 bases; unmatched junction nucleotides: 10.